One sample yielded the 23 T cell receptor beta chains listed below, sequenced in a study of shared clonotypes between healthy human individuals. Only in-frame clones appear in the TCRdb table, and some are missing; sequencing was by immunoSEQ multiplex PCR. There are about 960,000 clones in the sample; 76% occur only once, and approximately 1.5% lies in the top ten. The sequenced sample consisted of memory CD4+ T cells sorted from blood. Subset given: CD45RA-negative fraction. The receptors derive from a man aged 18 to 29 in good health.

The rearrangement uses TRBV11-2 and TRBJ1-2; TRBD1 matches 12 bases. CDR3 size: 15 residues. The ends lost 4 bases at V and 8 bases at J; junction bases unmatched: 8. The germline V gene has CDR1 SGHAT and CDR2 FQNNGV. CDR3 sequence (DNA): TGTGCCAGCAGCTCCACGGGACAGGGGGCTCGCGGCTACACCTTC. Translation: CASSSTGQGARGYTF. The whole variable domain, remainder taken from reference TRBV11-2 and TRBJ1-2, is EAGVAQSPRYKIIEKRQSVAFWCNPISGHATLYWYQQILGQGPKLLIQFQNNGVVDDSQLPKDRFSAERLKGVDSTLKIQPAKLEDSAVYLCASSSTGQGARGYTFGSGTRLTVV.

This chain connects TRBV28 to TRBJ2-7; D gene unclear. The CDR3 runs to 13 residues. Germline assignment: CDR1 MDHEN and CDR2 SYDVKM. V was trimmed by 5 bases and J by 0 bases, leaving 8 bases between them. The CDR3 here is CASSPGLSYEQYF. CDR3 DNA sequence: TGTGCCAGCAGTCCGGGCCTCTCCTACGAGCAGTACTTC. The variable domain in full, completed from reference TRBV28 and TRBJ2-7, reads DVKVTQSSRYLVKRTGEKVFLECVQDMDHENMFWYRQDPGLGLRLIYFSYDVKMKEKGDIPEGYSVSREKKERFSLILESASTNQTSMYLCASSPGLSYEQYFGPGTRLTVT.

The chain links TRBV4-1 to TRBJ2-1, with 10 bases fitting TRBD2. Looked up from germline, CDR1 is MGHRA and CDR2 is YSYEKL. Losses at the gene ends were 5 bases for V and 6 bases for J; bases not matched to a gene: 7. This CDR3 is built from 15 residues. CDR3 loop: CASSIASGSRNEQFF. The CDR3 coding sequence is TGCGCCAGCAGCATAGCTAGCGGGAGCCGCAATGAGCAGTTCTTC.

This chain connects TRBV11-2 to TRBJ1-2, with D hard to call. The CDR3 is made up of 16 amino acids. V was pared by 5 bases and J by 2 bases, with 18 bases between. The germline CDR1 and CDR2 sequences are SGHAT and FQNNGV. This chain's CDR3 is CASSHRSVRTNYGYTF. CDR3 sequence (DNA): TGTGCCAGCAGCCACAGATCGGTCAGGACCAACTATGGCTACACCTTC. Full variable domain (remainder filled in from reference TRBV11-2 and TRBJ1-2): EAGVAQSPRYKIIEKRQSVAFWCNPISGHATLYWYQQILGQGPKLLIQFQNNGVVDDSQLPKDRFSAERLKGVDSTLKIQPAKLEDSAVYLCASSHRSVRTNYGYTFGSGTRLTVV.

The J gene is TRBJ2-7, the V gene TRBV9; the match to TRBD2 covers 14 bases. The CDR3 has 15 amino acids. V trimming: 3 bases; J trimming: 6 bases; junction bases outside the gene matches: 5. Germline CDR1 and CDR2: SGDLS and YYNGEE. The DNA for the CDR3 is TGTGCCAGCAGCGAGGGACTAGCGGGAGCAGGCGAGCAGTACTTC. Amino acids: CASSEGLAGAGEQYF.

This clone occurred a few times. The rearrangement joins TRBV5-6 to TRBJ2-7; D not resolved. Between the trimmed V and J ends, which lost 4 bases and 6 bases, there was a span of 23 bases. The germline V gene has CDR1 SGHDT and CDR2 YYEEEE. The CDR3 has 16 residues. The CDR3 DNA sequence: TGTGCCAGCAGCCTAACGATGGTTATAGCAATGCGCGAGCAGTACTTC. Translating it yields CASSLTMVIAMREQYF.

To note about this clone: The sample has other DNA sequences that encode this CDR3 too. CDR3 coding DNA: TGTGCCTGGAGTGTCGTAAACACTGAAGCTTTCTTT. It specifies CAWSVVNTEAFF. The rearrangement uses TRBV30 and TRBJ1-1; D ambiguous. Trimming removed 0 bases from V and 2 bases from J, with 4 bases in between. The germline V gene encodes CDR1 GTSNPN and CDR2 SVGIG (reference sequence). The CDR3 sequence is 12 residues long.

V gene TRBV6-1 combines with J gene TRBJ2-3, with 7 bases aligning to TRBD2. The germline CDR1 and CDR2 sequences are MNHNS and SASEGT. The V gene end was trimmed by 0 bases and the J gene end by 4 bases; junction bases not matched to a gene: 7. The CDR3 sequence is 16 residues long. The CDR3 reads CASSEARTGRADTQYF. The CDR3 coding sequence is TGTGCCAGCAGTGAAGCACGGACGGGGAGGGCAGATACGCAGTATTTT.

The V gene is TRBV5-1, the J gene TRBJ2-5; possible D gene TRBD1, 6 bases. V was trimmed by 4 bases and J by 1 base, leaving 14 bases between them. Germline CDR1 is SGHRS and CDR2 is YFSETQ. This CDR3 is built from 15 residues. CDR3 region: CASSATGSFQETQYF. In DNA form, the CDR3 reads TGCGCCAGCAGCGCTACAGGGAGCTTCCAAGAGACCCAGTACTTC.

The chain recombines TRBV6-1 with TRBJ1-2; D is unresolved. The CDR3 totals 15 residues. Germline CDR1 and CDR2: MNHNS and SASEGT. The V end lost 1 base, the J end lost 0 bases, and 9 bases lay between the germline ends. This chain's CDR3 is CASSEESRSNYGYTF. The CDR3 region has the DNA TGTGCCAGCAGTGAAGAGAGTCGGTCTAACTATGGCTACACCTTC.

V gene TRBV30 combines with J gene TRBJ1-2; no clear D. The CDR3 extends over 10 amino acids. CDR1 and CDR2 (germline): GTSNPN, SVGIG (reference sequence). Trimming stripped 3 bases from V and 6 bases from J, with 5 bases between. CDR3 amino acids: CAWSRDGYTF. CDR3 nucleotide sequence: TGTGCCTGGAGCCGGGATGGCTACACCTTC.

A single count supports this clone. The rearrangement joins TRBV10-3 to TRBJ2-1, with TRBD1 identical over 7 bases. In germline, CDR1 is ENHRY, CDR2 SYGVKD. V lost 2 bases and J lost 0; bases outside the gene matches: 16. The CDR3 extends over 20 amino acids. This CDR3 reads CAISERPLRRGLNSYNEQFF. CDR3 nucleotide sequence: TGTGCCATCAGTGAGAGACCCCTGAGAAGGGGGCTAAACTCCTACAATGAGCAGTTCTTC.

This CDR3 reads CASSLGSSPNQPQHF. For the CDR3, the DNA is TGTGCCAGCAGCTTAGGTTCCTCCCCAAATCAGCCCCAGCATTTT. V and J are TRBV5-5 and TRBJ1-5, with D unresolved. Germline V gene lookup returns CDR1 SGHKS and CDR2 YYEKEE (reference sequence). The CDR3 is made up of 15 amino acids. Trimming removed 2 bases from V and 4 bases from J, with 13 bases in between. Supplemented by reference TRBV5-5 and TRBJ1-5, the full variable domain reads DAGVTQSPTHLIKTRGQQVTLRCSPISGHKSVSWYQQVLGQGPQFIFQYYEKEERGRGNFPDRFSARQFPNYSSELNVNALLLGDSALYLCASSLGSSPNQPQHFGDGTRLSIL.

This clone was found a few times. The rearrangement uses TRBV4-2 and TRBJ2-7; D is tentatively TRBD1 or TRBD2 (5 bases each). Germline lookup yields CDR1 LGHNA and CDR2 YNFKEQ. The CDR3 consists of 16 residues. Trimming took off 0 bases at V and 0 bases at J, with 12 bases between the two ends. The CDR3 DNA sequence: TGTGCCAGCAGCCAAGAGAAGGGACGTAACTCCTACGAGCAGTACTTC. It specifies CASSQEKGRNSYEQYF.

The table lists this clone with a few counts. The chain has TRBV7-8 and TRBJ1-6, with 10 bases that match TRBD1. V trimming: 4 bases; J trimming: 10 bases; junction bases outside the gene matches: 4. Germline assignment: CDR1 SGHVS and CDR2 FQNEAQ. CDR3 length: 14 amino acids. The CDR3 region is CASSSTGGGSPLHF. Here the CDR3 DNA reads TGTGCCAGCAGCTCGACAGGGGGCGGGTCACCCCTCCACTTT.

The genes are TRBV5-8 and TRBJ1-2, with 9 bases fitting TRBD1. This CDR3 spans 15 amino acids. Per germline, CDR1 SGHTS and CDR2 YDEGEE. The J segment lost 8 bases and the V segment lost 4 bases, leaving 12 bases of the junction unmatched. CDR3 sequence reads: CASSPGQGWGEGYTF. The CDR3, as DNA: TGTGCCAGCAGCCCGGGACAGGGATGGGGAGAAGGCTACACCTTC.

The CDR3 nucleotides read TGTGCCATCAGTGGGGCAGGGGCTCGGGGGGAGCTGTTTTTT. Its protein product is CAISGAGARGELFF. The chain couples TRBV10-3 to TRBJ2-2, with a tentative D call TRBD1 (6 bases). V shed 4 bases and J shed 8 bases, with 14 bases lying between them. This CDR3 region has 14 residues. Germline V gene sequence: CDR1 ENHRY, CDR2 SYGVKD.

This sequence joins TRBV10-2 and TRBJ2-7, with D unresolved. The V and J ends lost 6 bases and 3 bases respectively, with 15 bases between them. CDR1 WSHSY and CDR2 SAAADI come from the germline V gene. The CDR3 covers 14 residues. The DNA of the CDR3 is TGCGCCAGCAGCAATGGGAACGATTTCTACGAGCAGTACTTC. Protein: CASSNGNDFYEQYF.

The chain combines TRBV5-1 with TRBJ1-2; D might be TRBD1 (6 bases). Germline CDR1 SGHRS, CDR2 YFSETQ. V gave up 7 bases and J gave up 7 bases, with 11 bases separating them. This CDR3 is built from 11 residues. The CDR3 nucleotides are TGCGCCAGCGGGGACACCCCTGGCTACACCTTC. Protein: CASGDTPGYTF. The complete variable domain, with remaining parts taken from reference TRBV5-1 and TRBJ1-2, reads KAGVTQTPRYLIKTRGQQVTLSCSPISGHRSVSWYQQTPGQGLQFLFEYFSETQRNKGNFPGRFSGRQFSNSRSEMNVSTLELGDSALYLCASGDTPGYTFGSGTRLTVV.

CDR3 DNA sequence: TGTGCCAGCAGCGTAGTGGACGACGGTTTCTACGAGCAGTACTTC. Protein product: CASSVVDDGFYEQYF. The chain carries TRBV9 and TRBJ2-7; D not resolved. The CDR3 totals 15 residues. Germline V gene sequence: CDR1 SGDLS, CDR2 YYNGEE. Trimming took off 0 bases at V and 3 bases at J, with 13 bases between the two ends.

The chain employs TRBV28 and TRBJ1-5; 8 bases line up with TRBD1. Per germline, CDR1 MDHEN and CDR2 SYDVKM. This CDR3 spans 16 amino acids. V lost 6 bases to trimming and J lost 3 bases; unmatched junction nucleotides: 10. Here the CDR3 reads CASRKQQGANNQPQHF. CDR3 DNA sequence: TGTGCCAGCAGGAAGCAGCAGGGGGCCAACAATCAGCCCCAGCATTTT.

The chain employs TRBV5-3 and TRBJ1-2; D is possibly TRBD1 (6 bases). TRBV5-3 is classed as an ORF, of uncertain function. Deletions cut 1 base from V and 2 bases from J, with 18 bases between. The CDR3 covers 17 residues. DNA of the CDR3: TGTGCCAGAAGCTTGTGGCGTCTTGGACAGAGGAACTATGGCTACACCTTC. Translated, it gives CARSLWRLGQRNYGYTF.

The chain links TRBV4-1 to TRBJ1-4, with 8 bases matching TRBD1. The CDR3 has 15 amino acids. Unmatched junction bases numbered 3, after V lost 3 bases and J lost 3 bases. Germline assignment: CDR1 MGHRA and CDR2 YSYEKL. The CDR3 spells CASSQARGPNEKLFF. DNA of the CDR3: TGCGCCAGCAGCCAGGCCAGGGGGCCTAATGAAAAACTGTTTTTT.